The present TCR beta chain was sequenced within a study of cytomegalovirus exposure and HLA in healthy donors (dated by TCRdb to about 2017). Notes on the research overall: According to an earlier analysis of 550 to 700 of the donors, 150 million to 200 million T cells yielded 95 million to 140 million unique TCR beta sequences and 276 Gb of sequence data. An earlier analysis of around 580 of the donors used high-throughput TCR beta sequencing to judge whether each TCR beta V gene segment behaved as functional or pseudogenic. The number of donors typed differed by locus, with roughly 629-640 for A, B, C, DRB1 and DQB1, more than 500 for DQA1, 600 to 610 for DPA1, and around 450 for DPB1. In addition to the first cohort of approximately 670 subjects, a separate validation cohort of 120 different subjects was used. The study combined high-throughput TCR immunosequencing, statistical association of individual TCRs with disease status, and machine learning to predict cytomegalovirus infection status. Genome-wide SNP genotypes for about 65% of the 666 donors were used in a later genetic analysis, which treated that subset as a discovery cohort. All discovery cohort repertoires had been generated on a single sequencing platform. Across some 400 genotyped donors of the cohort, an average of approximately 220,000 unique TCR beta nucleotide sequences per donor were sequenced, and 15% to 20% of those sequences were non-productive. Both class I and class II loci were covered by HLA typing, at four-digit resolution. Of the approximately 370 genotyped donors, roughly 80% were placed in the genetic ancestry cluster associated with self-reported Caucasian donors. A few DR-DQ haplotypes were treated as single units for association and clustering because of strong linkage in the cohort. The study was designed to test whether signatures of past pathogen exposure could be identified by cataloging public T cell receptors. Approximately 310 gigabases of sequencing data and approximately 91 million unique TCR sequences made up an early release that covered over 550 HLA-typed donors. The T cell repertoires of 550 to 850 subjects were profiled by immunosequencing and related to cytomegalovirus serostatus. The later analysis used no new phenotypic data to find candidate immune exposures, relying instead on TCR beta sequences and their occurrence across donors. Alongside the repertoire data, information on donor age, sex, ethnicity and CMV serostatus was compiled. In a later analysis, previously published TCR beta repertoires from fewer than 750 donors were re-analyzed and high-resolution HLA genotyping was added so that TCR occurrence patterns could be studied. Broader findings and caveats from the paper: The presence/absence analyses assumed that sequencing depth was roughly uniform across donors, and that assumption may not be true. Cytomegalovirus status was reported to be diagnosed by the classifier with high specificity and sensitivity in both the original and validation cohorts. Assigning TCR associations to individual alleles was difficult when HLA alleles, especially DR and DQ, strongly co-occurred. The only immune exposure information available for the cohort was CMV serostatus. It was suggested by the authors that the approach could potentially be generalized to other disease states and immunological phenotypes. A cluster of highly shared sequence variants was judged likely to represent a technical artifact of the sequencing pipeline. The study gave a list of roughly 150 TCR beta chains associated with cytomegalovirus. In an earlier analysis of approximately 600 of the donors, most TCR beta V segments were observed in productive rearrangements about 87% or about 30% of the time, broadly matching IMGT annotations. Most TCR sequences were seen in very few donors, while some public TCRs were found in many individuals. A further reported finding was that TCR beta sequences accurately predicted the HLA-A and HLA-B alleles for most subjects in the first cohort. According to a later genetic analysis, donors in an Asian-associated ancestry cluster had fewer N-insertions in productive TCRs than the roughly 670-donor mean. Most CMV-associated TCR beta chains appeared to be HLA-restricted in a later analysis, and the HLA associations seemed to be driven largely by CMV exposure. Because HLA typing was missing for some donors at each locus, association tests included only the typed subset. In vitro tests confirmed that three of the cytomegalovirus-associated TCR beta chains recognize cytomegalovirus antigens. A later analysis associated about 17,000 TCR beta sequences with specific HLA alleles at a false discovery rate of 0.05. According to a later analysis, TCR association rates differed among HLA loci, with DRB1 alleles showing the most associated TCRs and HLA-C alleles showing the fewest. A later analysis reported that several top co-occurrence clusters appeared linked to parvovirus B19, influenza, CMV and Epstein-Barr virus. Some IMGT-functional V segments, including TRBV6-2 and TRBV6-3, could not be distinguished by the 87-base-pair reads and were therefore excluded. An association between a missense DCLRE1C variant and V-gene and J-gene trimming of TCR beta chains was found in a later genetic analysis and replicated in an independent cohort. In a later analysis, HLA-associated TCR beta chains were found to be more clonally expanded and to have lower generation probabilities than equally common non-associated chains. The earlier analysis of some 560 of the donors excluded 15 to 20 rarely observed V segments, including chromosome 9 orphons, because counts were too low. Only TCR beta chains were sequenced in this cohort, and the absence of alpha or paired-chain data limited detectable features. Linkage disequilibrium might explain the correlated functional status among segregating V segments, but an unknown experimental factor could not be ruled out.

In total, around 600 healthy bone marrow donors made up the cohort. Cohort members were all nominally healthy when sampled, although unrecorded immune exposures were likely present. The donor was CMV seropositive and belonged to the group of more than 250 seropositive cohort members. A peripheral blood sample was collected from each donor, and TCR beta sequencing was performed on peripheral blood mononuclear cells. Genomic DNA was extracted from the blood cell samples with the Qiagen DNeasy Blood Extraction Kit. Comments on this clone: What antigen it recognizes has not been identified. Base qualities are missing; no much larger clone stands one base away.

The library was prepared using the immunoSEQ multiplex PCR assay. For the multiplex PCR, a mixture combining 60 forward primers for TCR Vbeta segments and 13 reverse primers for TCR Jbeta segments was used. Amplification of the CDR3 region of rearranged TCR beta genes was performed with a multiplex PCR assay on genomic DNA. Amplified TCR beta libraries were sequenced as 87-base-pair reads on the Illumina HiSeq System. Under the source paper's analysis protocol: A later analysis tallied 75 million to 95 million unique TCR beta chains across the 666 repertoires, and around 10 million of those chains were shared by two or more donors. A nearest-neighbor algorithm error-corrected the raw reads and collapsed the reads into unique sequences, merging closely related sequences to remove PCR and sequencing errors. CDR3 sequences were aligned to IMGT reference sequences to assign V, D and J gene segments. For a sequence to be retained, at least a six-nucleotide match to both a V gene segment and a J gene segment was required. A rearrangement counted as productive if the CDR3 had no stop codons and remained in frame with V and J, and every other rearrangement counted as non-productive. CDR3 was defined according to IMGT convention as the region running from the second conserved V-encoded cysteine to the conserved J-encoded phenylalanine. Sequences without an unambiguous match to a single V gene segment were excluded from the earlier analysis of 450 to 650 of the donors. In an earlier analysis of a few hundred of the donors, V segments were called functional above 56.7% productive rearrangements and were called segregating when the between-donor standard deviation exceeded 5%. A statistical classification framework was built for diagnosing cytomegalovirus status from the catalog of TCR beta chain sequences. In a later analysis, V and J genes were assigned by comparing TCR nucleotide sequences against IMGT/GENE-DB human TR gene sequences. Using the TCRdist pipeline, a later analysis assigned CDR3 sequences along with most-parsimonious VDJ recombination scenarios. In a later analysis, each TCR beta chain was defined by its CDR3 amino acid sequence together with its V-gene family, and reads without a unique V-gene family were excluded. In a later analysis, a few hundred highly shared, low-generation-probability nucleotide sequences were removed to address suspected cross-contamination and a sequencing artifact. A later analysis calculated a clonal expansion index for each public chain from normalized within-repertoire ranks of inferred template counts. A later analysis computed generation probabilities with a VDJ recombination model fitted to out-of-frame rearrangements, and checked the results against IGoR. In a later analysis, hypergeometric tests were used to score TCR-TCR, TCR-HLA and TCR-CMV co-occurrence, with a repertoire-size bias correction applied to TCR pairs. In a later analysis, false discovery rates were estimated by permuting HLA or CMV assignments 20 times. In a later analysis, co-occurring TCRs were grouped using DBSCAN, and TCRdist sequence similarity was added for clustering within HLA-allele-positive subsets. Co-occurrence clustering excluded repertoires with fewer than 30,000 or more than 120,000 public chains, plus five with anomalous nucleotide sharing. Here the immuneACCESS table is served through TCRdb, limited to in-frame sequences with V and J called. Missing clones are a known gap in these copies; in checked studies unresolved V genes cover under half, and the rest lacks a known reason. V and J calls and clone size come straight from that table; D and trimming were deduced from the DNA. This sample gives some 4,500 clones in total; 81% of them show up just once. The biggest ten clones account for roughly 5.7% of the sample.

There are 15 amino acids in the CDR3, from cysteine to phenylalanine inclusive. Only the CDR3 part of the read is kept: 45 bases, read in frame from the first base. CDR1 and CDR2 (SGHVS, FQNEAQ) derive from the germline V gene. V was cut back by 5 bases and J by 2 bases, leaving a gap of 16 bases between them. The TCR originated in a woman between 40 and 55 years old in good health and CMV-seropositive. The chain employs TRBV7-8 and TRBJ2-7; TRBD2 might be the D gene, on 6 matching bases. The sequencing sample was made of PBMCs. The DNA sequence follows: TGTGCCAGCAGCCCCGAATTGCGGGAAACCTACGAGCAGTACTTC. This codes for CASSPELRETYEQYF. The variable domain in full, with residues beyond the CDR3 obtained from the reference TRBV7-8 and TRBJ2-7 genes, is GAGVSQSPRYKVAKRGQDVALRCDPISGHVSLFWYQQALGQGPEFLTYFQNEAQLDKSGLPSDRFFAERPEGSVSTLKIQRTQQEDSAVYLCASSPELRETYEQYFGPGTRLTVT.